There are a few counts of the clone carrying this TCR beta chain. Authors' analysis steps: Amplification with reference gene primers provided the estimates of nucleated cell counts. Repertoires were generated with immunoSEQ multiplex PCR, while TCRdb's copy carries only in-frame clones and drops some. The V and J calls and clone size are taken from that table; D and trimming were inferred from the DNA. Altogether roughly 260,000 clones are present, approximately 88% being singletons, with the ten largest covering approximately 2.4%. The CDR3 is 14 residues long. Trimming shortened V by 6 bases and J by 5 bases, and 14 bases separated the two germline ends. Germline values: CDR1 LGHDT, CDR2 YNNKEL (reference sequence). This record belongs to a study of blood T cell repertoires in COVID-19.

The sample comprised PBMCs or T cells enriched from blood (not recorded which). This clonotype was obtained from a woman in her twenties or thirties with acute COVID-19. This rearrangement joins TRBV3-1 (or the pseudogene TRBV3-2) to TRBJ2-1; TRBD1 might be the D (5 bases). The CDR3 spells CASSRAGANNEQFF. The CDR3 nucleotides read TGTGCCAGCAGTAGGGCTGGGGCTAACAATGAGCAGTTCTTC.